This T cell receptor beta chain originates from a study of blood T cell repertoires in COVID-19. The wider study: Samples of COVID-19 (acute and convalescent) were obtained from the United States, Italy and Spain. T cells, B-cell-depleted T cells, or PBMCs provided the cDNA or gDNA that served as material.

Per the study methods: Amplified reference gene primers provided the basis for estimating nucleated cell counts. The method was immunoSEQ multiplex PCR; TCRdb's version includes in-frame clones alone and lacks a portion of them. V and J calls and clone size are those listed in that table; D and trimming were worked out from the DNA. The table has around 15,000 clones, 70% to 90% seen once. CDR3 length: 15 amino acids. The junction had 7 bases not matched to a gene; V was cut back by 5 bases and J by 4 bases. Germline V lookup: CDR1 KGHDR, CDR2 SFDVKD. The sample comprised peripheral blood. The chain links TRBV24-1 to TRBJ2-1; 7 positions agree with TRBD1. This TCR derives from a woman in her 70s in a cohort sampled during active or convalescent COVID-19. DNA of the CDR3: TGTGCCACCAGTGCTGACCAGGGGGTATACAATGAGCAGTTCTTC. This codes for CATSADQGVYNEQFF.